This entry lists 5 T cell receptor beta chains sequenced from one sample in a study of blood T cell repertoires in COVID-19. The protocol was immunoSEQ multiplex PCR, while the TCRdb copy is restricted to in-frame clones and leaves out a portion. The sample consists of approximately 350,000 clones, over 80% of them appearing once. Sequenced sample: peripheral blood. The receptors derive from a woman in her forties or fifties with COVID-19, enrolled during active disease.

This rearrangement joins TRBV24-1 to TRBJ1-2, with a possible D match to TRBD1 (6 bases). Germline lookup yields CDR1 KGHDR and CDR2 SFDVKD. The germline V and J ends were trimmed by 3 bases and 9 bases, with 19 bases remaining between them. The CDR3 length is 15 residues. CDR3 protein: CATSDPRDTHWSYTF. CDR3 bases: TGTGCCACCAGTGATCCAAGGGACACCCACTGGAGCTACACCTTC.

The chain joins TRBV19 to TRBJ1-1; TRBD1 might be the D (5 bases). This CDR3 has 15 amino acids. V was shortened by 9 bases and J by 0 bases, with 17 bases between the two germline ends. CDR1 is LNHDA and CDR2 is SQIVND in the germline V gene (reference sequence). The CDR3 nucleotides are TGTGCCAGCCGCCAAGGGGCGACAATGAACACTGAAGCTTTCTTT. Residues: CASRQGATMNTEAFF. Filled out from reference TRBV19 and TRBJ1-1, the complete variable domain reads DGGITQSPKYLFRKEGQNVTLSCEQNLNHDAMYWYRQDPGQGLRLIYYSQIVNDFQKGDIAEGYSVSREKKESFPLTVTSAQKNPTAFYLCASRQGATMNTEAFFGQGTRLTVV.

V is TRBV6-2 or TRBV6-3 and J is TRBJ2-7; 9 bases align to TRBD2. The trim removed 5 bases at V and 4 bases at J, leaving 9 bases unmatched. This CDR3 is 15 amino acids long. Germline V CDR1 and CDR2: MNHEY, SVGEGT. CDR3 bases: TGTGCCAGCAGTAGTGCGGCGGGAGGGCCTTACGAGCAGTACTTC. Protein product: CASSSAAGGPYEQYF.

J is TRBJ1-6 and V is TRBV6-2 or TRBV6-3, with D tentatively TRBD1 (5 bases). Trimming took 5 bases from V and 14 from J, leaving 25 bases between them. The germline V gene encodes CDR1 MNHEY and CDR2 SVGEGT. This CDR3 is built from 16 residues. CDR3 sequence: CASSRSTGSESRSLHF. In DNA form, the CDR3 reads TGTGCCAGCAGTCGCTCAACAGGCTCCGAGTCTCGGTCCCTCCACTTT.

The chain links TRBV29-1 to TRBJ1-1; TRBD1 matches 8 bases. J lost 6 bases, V lost 4 bases, and 10 bases had no gene match. The germline V gene has CDR1 SQVTM and CDR2 ANQGSEA. The CDR3 has 14 amino acids. The CDR3 coding sequence is TGCAGCGTTGCCGACACAGGGGGGAGGTCTGAAGCTTTCTTT. Translation: CSVADTGGRSEAFF.